This TCR beta chain was recovered during a study of CD8 T cells in Susac syndrome. Stable or active relapsing-remitting multiple sclerosis, untreated and meeting revised McDonald criteria, defined the controls. Negative isolation was used for CD8+ and CD4+ T cells and FACS enrichment for TEMRA cells. The ends were cut back, 5 bases at V and 11 bases at J, with 18 bases in the middle. In germline, CDR1 is KGHDR, CDR2 SFDVKD. This CDR3 is built from 14 residues. RNA was extracted with the RNeasy kit, and a quantity of about 0.45 to 1 ug was reverse transcribed using random hexamers. TCRdb reprocessed the immunoSEQ multiplex PCR reads with MiXCR, giving one entry per CDR3 protein. The sample has 180,000 or so distinct CDR3 sequences, nearly 95% seen once.

The receptor was isolated from a human donor with multiple sclerosis. This sequence joins TRBV24-1 and TRBJ2-1; weak D call: TRBD1 (6 bases). What was sequenced was CD4+ T cells from PBMCs. CDR3 in amino acids: CATSGGTPPYQQFF. Written as DNA, the CDR3 is TGTGCCACCAGTGGAGGGACACCGCCATATCAGCAGTTCTTC.